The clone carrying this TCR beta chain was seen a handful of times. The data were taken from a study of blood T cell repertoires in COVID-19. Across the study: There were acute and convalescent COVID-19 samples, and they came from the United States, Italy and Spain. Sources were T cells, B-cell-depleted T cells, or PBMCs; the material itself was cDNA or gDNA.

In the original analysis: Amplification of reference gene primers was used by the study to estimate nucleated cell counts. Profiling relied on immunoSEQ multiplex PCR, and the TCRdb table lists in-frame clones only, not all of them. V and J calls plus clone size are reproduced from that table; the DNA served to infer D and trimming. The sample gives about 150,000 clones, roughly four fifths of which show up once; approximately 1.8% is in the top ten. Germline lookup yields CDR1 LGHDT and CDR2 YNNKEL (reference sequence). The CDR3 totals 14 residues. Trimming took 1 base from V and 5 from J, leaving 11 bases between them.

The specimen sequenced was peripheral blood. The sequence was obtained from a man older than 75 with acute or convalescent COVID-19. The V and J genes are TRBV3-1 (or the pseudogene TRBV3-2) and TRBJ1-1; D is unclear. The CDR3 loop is CASSQGPGRTEAFF. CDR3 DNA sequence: TGTGCCAGCAGCCAAGGACCTGGGAGGACTGAAGCTTTCTTT.